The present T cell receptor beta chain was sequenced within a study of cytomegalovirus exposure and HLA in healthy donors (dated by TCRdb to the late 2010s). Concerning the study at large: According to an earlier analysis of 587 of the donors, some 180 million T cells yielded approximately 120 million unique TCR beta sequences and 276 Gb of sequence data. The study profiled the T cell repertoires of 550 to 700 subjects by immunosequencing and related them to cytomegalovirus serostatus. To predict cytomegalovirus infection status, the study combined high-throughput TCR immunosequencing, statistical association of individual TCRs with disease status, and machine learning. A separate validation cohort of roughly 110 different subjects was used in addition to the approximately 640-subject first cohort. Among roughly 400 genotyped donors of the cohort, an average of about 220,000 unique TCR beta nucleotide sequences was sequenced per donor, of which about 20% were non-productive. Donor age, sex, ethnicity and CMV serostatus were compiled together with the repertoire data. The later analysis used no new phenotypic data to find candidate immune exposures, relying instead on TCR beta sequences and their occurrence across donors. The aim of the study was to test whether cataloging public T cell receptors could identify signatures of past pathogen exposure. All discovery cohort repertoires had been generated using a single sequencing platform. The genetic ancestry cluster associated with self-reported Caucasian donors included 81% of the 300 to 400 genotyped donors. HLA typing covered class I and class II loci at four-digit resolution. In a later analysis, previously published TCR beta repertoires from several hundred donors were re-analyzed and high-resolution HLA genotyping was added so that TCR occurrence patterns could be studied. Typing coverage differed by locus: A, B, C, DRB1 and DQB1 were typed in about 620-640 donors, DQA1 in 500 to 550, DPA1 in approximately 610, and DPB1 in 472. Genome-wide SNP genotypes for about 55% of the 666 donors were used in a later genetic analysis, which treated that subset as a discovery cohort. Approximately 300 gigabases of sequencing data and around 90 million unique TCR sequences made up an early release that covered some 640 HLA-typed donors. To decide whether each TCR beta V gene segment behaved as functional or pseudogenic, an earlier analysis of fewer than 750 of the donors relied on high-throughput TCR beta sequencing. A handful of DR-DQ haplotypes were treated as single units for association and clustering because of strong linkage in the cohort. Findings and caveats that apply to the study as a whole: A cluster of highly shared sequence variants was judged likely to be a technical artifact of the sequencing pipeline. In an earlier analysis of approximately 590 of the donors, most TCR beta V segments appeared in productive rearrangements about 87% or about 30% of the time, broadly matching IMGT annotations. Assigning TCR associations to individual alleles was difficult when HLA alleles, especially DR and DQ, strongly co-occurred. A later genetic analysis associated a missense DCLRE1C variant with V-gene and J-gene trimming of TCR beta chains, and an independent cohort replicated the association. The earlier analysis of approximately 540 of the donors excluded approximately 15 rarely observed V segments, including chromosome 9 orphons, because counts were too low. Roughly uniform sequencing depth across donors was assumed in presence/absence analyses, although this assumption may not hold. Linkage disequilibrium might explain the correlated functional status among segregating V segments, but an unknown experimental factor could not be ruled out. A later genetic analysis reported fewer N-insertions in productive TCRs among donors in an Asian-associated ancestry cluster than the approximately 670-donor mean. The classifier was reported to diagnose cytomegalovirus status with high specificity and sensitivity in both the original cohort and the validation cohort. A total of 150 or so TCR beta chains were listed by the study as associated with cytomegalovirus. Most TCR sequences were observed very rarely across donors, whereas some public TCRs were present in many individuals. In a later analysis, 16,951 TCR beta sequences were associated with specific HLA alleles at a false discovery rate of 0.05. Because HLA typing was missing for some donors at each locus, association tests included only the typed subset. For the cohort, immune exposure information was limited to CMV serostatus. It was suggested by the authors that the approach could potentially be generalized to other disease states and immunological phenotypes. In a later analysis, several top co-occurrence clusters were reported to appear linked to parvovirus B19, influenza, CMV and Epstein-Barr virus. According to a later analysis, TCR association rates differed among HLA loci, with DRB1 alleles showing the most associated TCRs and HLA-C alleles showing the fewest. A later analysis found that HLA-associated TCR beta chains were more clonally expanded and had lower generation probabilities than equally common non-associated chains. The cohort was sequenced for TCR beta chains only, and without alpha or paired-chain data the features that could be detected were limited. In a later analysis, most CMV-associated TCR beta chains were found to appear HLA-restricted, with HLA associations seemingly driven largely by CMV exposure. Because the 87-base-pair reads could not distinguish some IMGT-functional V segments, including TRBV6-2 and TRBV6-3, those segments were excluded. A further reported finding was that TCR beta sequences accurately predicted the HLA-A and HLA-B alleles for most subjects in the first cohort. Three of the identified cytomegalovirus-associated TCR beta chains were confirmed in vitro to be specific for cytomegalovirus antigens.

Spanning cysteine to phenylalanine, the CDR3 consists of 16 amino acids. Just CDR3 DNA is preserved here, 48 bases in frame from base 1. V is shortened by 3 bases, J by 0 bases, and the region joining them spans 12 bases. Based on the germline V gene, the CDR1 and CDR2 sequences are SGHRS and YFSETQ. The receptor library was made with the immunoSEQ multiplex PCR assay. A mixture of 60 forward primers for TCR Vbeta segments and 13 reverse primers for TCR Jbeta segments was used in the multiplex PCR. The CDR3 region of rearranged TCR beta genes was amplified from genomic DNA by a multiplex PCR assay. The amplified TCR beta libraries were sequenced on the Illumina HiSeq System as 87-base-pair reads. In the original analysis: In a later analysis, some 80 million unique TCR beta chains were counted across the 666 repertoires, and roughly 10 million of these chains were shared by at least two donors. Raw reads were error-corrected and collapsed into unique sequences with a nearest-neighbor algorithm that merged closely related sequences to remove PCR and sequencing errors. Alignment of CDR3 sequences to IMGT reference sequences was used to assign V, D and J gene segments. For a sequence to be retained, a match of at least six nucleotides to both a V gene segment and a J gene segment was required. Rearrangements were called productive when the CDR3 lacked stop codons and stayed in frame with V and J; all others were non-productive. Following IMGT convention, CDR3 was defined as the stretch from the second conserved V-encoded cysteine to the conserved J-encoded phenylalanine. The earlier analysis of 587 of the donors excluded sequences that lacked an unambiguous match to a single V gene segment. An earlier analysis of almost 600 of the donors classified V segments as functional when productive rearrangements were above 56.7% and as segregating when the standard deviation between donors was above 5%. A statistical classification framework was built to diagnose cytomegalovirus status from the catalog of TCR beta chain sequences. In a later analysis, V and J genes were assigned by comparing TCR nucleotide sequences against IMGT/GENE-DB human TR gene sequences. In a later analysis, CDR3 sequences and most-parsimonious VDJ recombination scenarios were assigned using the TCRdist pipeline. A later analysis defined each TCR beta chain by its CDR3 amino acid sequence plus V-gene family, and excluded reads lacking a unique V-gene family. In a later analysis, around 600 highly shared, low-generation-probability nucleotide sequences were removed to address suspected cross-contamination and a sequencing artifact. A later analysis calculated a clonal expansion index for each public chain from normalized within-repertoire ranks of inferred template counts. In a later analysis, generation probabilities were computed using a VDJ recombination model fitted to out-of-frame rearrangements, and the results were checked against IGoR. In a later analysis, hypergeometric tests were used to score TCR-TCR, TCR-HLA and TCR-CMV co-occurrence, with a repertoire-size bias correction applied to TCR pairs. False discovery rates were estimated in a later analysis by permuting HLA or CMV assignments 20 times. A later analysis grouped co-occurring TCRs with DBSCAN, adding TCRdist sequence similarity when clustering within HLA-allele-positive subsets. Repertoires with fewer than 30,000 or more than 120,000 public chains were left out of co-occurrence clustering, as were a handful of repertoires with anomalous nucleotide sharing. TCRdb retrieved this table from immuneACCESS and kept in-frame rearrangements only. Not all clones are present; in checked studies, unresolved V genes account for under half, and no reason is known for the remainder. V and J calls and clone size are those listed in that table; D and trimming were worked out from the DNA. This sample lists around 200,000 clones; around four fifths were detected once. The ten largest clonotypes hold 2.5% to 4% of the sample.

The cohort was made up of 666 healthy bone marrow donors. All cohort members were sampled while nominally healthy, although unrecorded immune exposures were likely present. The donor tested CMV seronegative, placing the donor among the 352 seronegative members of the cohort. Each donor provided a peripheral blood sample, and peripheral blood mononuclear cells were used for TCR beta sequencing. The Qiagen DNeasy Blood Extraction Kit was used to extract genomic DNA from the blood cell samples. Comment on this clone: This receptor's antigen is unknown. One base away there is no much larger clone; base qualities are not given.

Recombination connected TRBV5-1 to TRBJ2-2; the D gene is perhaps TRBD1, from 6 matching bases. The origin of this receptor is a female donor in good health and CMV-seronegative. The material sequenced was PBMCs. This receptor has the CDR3 CASSSRGQSNTGELFF. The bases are TGCGCCAGCAGCTCCCGTGGACAGTCGAACACCGGGGAGCTGTTTTTT.